This TCR beta chain was sequenced during a study of T cell repertoires in cytomegalovirus infection. Overall study: HLA-B-restricted CMV epitopes that are well studied were used alongside recently identified HLA-C-restricted ones. In public TCR beta signatures, there were indications of both CMV infection and matching HLA type.

MiXCR, applied by TCRdb to the reads, yields one record per CDR3 protein. The sample lists around 540,000 distinct CDR3 sequences, around a third occurring once. Study-level points and caveats: HLA-C-restricted, CMV-specific TCR beta clonotypes were dominant ex vivo. Accumulated public TCR beta family frequency recognized individuals carrying CMV together with the relevant HLA.

Unmatched junction bases numbered 8, after V lost 2 bases and J lost 8 bases. Germline CDR1 and CDR2: MNHNY and SVGAGI (reference sequence). The length of the CDR3 is 14 residues. Only a few counts were recorded for this clonotype. The antigen is not known. J is TRBJ1-2 and V is TRBV6-6, with TRBD1 matching 7 bases. The source material was cultured PBMCs, sampled from culture after CMV antigen stimulation. The sequence came from a human donor in good health (CMV status not recorded). Some clones in this sample may be carry-over from other donors' samples. The CDR3 nucleotides read TGTGCCAGCAGTTACGCAGGGGGAATTAGCGGCTACACCTTC. Translating gives CASSYAGGISGYTF.